This TCR beta chain derives from a study of spatial heterogeneity in lung cancer. Time point meaning: sample taken at primary tumor resection. Tumor, nontumor lung or frozen PBMC supplied whole RNA, sequenced without sorting. The study's findings and limits: At tumor resection, ubiquitous expanded TCRs were detected in blood more often than later.

This CDR3 is built from 16 residues. The ends were cut back, 5 bases at V and 2 bases at J, with 17 bases in the middle. CDR1 is LNHNV, CDR2 YYDKDF, per germline (reference sequence). On this clonotype itself: As yet, its antigen is unknown.

Each CDR3 protein is one row after TCRdb ran MiXCR on the 5' RACE reads. Here the sample spans approximately 52,000 distinct CDR3 sequences, less than 9% being singletons. This TCR was sampled from a female donor with early-stage non-small cell lung cancer. The specimen was PBMCs, collected at surgery. The rearrangement links TRBV15 to TRBJ2-3; TRBD2 is a possible D gene (6 bases). The CDR3 DNA follows: TGTGCCACCAGCGGGCTAAACCCGGGGGACACAGATACGCAGTATTTT. This encodes CATSGLNPGDTDTQYF.